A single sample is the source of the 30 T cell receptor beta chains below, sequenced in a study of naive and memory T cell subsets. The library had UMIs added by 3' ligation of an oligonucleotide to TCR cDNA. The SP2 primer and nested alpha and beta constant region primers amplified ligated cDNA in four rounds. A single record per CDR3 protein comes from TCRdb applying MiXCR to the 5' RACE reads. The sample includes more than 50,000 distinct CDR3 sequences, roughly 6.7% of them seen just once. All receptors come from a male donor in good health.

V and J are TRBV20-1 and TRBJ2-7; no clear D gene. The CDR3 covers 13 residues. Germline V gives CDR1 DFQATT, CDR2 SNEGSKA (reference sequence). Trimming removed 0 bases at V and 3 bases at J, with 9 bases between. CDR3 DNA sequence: TGCAGTGCTAGAGAGCTTACCTTCTACGAGCAGTACTTC. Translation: CSARELTFYEQYF.

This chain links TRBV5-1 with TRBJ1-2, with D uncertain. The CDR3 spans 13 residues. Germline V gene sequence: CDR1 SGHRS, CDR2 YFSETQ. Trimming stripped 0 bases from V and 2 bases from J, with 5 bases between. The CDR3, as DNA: TGCGCCAGCAGCTTGGACAGCAACTATGGCTACACCTTC. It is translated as CASSLDSNYGYTF.

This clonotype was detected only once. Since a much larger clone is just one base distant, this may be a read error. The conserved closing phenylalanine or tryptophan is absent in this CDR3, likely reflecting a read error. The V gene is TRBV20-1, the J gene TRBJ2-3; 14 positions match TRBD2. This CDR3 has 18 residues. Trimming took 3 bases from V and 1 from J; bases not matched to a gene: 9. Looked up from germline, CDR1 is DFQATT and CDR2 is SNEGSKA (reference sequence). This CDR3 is CSASRWTSGGPRTDTQYL. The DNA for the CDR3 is TGCAGTGCTAGTAGATGGACTAGCGGGGGGCCTCGCACAGATACGCAGTATCTT.

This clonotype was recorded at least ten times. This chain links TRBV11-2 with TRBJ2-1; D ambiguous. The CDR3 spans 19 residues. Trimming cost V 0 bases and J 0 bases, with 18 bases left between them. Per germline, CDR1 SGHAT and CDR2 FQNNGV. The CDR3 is CASSLDGGRQYSSYNEQFF. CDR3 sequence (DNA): TGTGCCAGCAGCTTAGATGGCGGCAGGCAGTATAGCTCCTACAATGAGCAGTTCTTC.

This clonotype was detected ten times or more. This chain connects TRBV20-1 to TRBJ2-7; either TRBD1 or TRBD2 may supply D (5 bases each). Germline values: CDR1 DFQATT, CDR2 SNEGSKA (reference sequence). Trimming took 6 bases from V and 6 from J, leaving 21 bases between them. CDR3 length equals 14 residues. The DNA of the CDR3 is TGCAGTGCCCAGGCCCCCCAGGGACCGGGCGAGCAGTACTTC. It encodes CSAQAPQGPGEQYF.

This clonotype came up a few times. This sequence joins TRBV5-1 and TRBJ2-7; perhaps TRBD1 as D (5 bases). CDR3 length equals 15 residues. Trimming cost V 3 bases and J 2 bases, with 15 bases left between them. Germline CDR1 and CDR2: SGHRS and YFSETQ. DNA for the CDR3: TGCGCCAGCAGCTCGTCCCCTGACAGCACCTACGAGCAGTACTTC. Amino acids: CASSSSPDSTYEQYF.

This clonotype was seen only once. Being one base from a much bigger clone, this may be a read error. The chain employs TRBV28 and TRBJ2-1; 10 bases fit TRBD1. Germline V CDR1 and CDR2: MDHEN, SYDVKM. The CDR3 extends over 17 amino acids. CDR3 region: CASSLIGPGQGSNVQFF. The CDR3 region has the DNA TGTGCCAGCAGTCTTATCGGCCCGGGACAGGGGAGCAATGTGCAGTTCTTC.

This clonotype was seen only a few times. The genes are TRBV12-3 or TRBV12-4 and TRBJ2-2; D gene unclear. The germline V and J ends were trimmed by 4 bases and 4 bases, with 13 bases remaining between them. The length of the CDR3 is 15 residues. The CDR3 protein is CASSSDPRVTGELFF. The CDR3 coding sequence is TGTGCCAGCAGTTCCGACCCACGGGTCACCGGGGAGCTGTTTTTT.

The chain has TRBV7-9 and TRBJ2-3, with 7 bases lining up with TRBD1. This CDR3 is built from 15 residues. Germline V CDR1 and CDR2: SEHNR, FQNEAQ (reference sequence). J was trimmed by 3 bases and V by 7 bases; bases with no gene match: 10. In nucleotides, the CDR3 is TGTGCCAGCACCCCACCCCAGGGGGTGACAGATACGCAGTATTTT. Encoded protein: CASTPPQGVTDTQYF.

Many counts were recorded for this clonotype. CDR3 residues: CSAYRGLTYNEQFF. The CDR3 DNA reads TGCAGTGCTTACAGGGGGCTAACCTACAATGAGCAGTTCTTC. The J gene is TRBJ2-1, the V gene TRBV20-1, with 9 bases identical to TRBD1. The CDR3 is made up of 14 amino acids. Trimming cost V 5 bases and J 2 bases; bases outside gene matches: 4. Looked up from germline, CDR1 is DFQATT and CDR2 is SNEGSKA (reference sequence).

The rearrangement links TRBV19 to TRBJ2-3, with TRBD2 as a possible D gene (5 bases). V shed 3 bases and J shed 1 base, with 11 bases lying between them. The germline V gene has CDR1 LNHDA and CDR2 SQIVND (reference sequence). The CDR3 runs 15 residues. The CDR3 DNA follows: TGTGCCAGTAGTATGGGGAATAGCGGCACAGATACGCAGTATTTT. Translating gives CASSMGNSGTDTQYF.

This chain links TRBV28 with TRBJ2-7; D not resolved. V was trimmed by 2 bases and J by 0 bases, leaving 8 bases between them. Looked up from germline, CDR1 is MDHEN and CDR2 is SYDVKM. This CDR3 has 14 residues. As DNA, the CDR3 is TGTGCCAGCAGTTTAAGGCTCCGCTCCTACGAGCAGTACTTC. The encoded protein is CASSLRLRSYEQYF.

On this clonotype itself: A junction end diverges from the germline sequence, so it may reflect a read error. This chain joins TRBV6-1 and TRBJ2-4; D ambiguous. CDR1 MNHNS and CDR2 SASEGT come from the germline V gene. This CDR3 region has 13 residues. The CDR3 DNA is TGTGCCATCAGTGAAGCCCTGGGGAACATTCAGTACTTC. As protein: CAISEALGNIQYF.

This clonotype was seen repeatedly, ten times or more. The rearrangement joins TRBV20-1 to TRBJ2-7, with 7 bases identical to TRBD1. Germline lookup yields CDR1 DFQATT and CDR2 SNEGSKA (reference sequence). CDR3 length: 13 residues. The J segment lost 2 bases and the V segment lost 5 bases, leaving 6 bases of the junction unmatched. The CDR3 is CSAEGAGAYEQYF. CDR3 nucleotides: TGCAGTGCTGAGGGGGCGGGCGCCTACGAGCAGTACTTC.

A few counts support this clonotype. CDR3 amino acids: CASSSSASGAGTYEQYF. Here the CDR3 DNA reads TGTGCCAGCAGCTCGAGTGCCTCCGGGGCGGGTACCTACGAGCAGTACTTC. The chain recombines TRBV7-8 with TRBJ2-7; D tentatively fits TRBD1 or TRBD2 (5 bases each). Trimming took 4 bases from V and 2 from J, leaving 21 bases between them. This CDR3 contains 17 residues. CDR1 and CDR2 (germline): SGHVS, FQNEAQ.

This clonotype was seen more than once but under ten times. The CDR3 reads CASRDRGQGDTQYF. CDR3 nucleotide sequence: TGTGCCAGCCGTGACAGGGGGCAGGGTGATACGCAGTATTTT. The chain couples TRBV6-5 to TRBJ2-3; 10 bases align to TRBD1. The CDR3 is made up of 14 amino acids. Losses at the gene ends were 8 bases for V and 6 bases for J; bases not matched to a gene: 8. Germline values: CDR1 MNHEY, CDR2 SVGAGI.

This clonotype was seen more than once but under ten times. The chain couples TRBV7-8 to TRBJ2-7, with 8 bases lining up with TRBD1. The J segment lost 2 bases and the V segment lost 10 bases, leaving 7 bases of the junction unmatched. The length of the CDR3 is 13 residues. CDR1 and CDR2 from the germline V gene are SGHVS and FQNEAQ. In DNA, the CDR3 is TGTGCCACGCTAGGGACAGGTACCTACGAGCAGTACTTC. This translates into CATLGTGTYEQYF.

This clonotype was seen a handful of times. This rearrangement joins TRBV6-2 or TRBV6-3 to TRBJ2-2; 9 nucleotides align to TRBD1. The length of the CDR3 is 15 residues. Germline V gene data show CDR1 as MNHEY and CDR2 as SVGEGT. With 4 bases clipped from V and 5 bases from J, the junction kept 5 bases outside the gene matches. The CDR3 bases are TGTGCCAGCAGTTCCGGGACAGGGAGGACCGGGGAGCTGTTTTTT. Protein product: CASSSGTGRTGELFF.

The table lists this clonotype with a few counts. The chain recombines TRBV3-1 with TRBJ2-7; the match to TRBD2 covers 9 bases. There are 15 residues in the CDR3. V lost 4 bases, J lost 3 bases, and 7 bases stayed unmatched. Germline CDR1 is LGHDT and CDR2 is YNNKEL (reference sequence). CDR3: CASSRSSGANYEQYF. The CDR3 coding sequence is TGTGCCAGCAGCCGTTCTAGCGGGGCTAACTACGAGCAGTACTTC.

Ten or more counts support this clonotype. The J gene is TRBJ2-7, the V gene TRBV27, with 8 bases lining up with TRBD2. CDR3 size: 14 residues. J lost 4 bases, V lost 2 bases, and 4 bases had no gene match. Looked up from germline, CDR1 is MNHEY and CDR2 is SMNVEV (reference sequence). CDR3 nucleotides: TGTGCCAGCAGTTTACGGGCTAGCGGGTACGAGCAGTACTTC. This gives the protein CASSLRASGYEQYF.

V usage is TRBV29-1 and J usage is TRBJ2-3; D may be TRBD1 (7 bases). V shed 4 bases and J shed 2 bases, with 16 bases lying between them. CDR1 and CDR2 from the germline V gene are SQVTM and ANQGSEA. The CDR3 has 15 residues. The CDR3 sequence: CSVVGGQYLTDTQYF. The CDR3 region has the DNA TGCAGCGTTGTGGGGGGACAGTATCTCACAGATACGCAGTATTTT.

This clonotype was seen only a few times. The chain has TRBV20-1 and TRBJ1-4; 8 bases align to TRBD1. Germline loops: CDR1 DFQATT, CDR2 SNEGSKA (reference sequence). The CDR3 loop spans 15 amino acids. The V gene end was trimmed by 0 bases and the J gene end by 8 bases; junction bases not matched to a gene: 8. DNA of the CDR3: TGCAGTGCTAGAGACTCGACAGGGGCGCAGGAAAAACTGTTTTTT. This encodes CSARDSTGAQEKLFF.

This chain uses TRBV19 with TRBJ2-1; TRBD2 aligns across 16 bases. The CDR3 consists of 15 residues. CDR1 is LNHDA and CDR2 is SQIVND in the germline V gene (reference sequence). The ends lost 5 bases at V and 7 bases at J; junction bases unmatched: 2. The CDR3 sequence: CASSPGLAGGNEQFF. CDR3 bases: TGTGCCAGTAGTCCGGGACTAGCGGGAGGGAATGAGCAGTTCTTC.

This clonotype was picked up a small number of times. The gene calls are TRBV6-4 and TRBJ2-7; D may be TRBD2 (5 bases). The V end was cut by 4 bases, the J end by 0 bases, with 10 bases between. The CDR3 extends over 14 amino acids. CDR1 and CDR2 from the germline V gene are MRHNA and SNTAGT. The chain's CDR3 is CASSAGLGSYEQYF. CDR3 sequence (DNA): TGTGCCAGCAGTGCCGGACTGGGCTCCTACGAGCAGTACTTC.

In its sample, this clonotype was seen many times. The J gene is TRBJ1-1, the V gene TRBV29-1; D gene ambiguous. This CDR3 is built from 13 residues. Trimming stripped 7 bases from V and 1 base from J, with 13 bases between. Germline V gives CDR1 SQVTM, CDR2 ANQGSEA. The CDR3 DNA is TGCAGCGCGGTCAGGAGGCAGAACACTGAAGCTTTCTTT. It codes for CSAVRRQNTEAFF.

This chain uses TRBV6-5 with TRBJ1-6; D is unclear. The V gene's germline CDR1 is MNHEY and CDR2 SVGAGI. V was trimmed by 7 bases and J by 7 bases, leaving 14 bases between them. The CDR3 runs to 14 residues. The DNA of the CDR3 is TGTGCCAGCAAAGTTCGCCCGGGGAATTCACCCCTCCACTTT. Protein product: CASKVRPGNSPLHF.

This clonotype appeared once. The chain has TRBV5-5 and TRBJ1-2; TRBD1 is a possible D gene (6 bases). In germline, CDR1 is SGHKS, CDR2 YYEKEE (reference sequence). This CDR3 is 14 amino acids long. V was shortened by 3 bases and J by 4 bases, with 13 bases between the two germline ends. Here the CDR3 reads CASSSGHPTYGYTF. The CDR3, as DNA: TGTGCCAGCAGCTCGGGACACCCGACCTATGGCTACACCTTC.

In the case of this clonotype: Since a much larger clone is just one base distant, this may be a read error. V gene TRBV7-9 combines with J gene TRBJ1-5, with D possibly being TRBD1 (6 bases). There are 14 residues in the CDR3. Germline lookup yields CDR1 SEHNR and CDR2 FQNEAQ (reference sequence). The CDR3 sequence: CASSIDRQSQHQHF. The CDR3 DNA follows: TGTGCCAGCAGTATCGACAGGCAAAGCCAGCACCAGCATTTT. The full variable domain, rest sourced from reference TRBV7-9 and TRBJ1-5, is DTGVSQNPRHKITKRGQNVTFRCDPISEHNRLYWYRQTLGQGPEFLTYFQNEAQLEKSRLLSDRFSAERPKGSFSTLEIQRTEQGDSAMYLCASSIDRQSQHQHFGDGTRLSIL.

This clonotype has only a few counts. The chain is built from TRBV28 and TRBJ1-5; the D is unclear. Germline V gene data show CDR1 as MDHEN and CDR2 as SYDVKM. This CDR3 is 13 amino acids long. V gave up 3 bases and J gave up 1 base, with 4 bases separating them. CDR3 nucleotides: TGTGCCAGCAGTTTGCAGAGCAATCAGCCCCAGCATTTT. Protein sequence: CASSLQSNQPQHF.

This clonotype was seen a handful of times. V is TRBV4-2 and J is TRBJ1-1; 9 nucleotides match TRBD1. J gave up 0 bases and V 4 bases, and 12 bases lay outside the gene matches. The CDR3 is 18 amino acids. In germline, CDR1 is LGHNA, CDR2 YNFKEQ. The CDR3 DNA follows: TGTGCCAGCAGCCCTATAGGAGGACAGGGGCCCCTGAACACTGAAGCTTTCTTT. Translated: CASSPIGGQGPLNTEAFF.